Reported below is one T cell receptor beta chain. Its specificity is not known. Regarding treatment: about 20 received Ad26.COV2.S at low or high dose, single or two shots; about 5 received placebo; per-sample allocation not given. Material that was analyzed had been drawn on day 63 after the first vaccine or placebo injection. Wuhan-strain SARS-CoV-2 spike was expressed by the Ad26 vector that made up the vaccine. The data originate from a study of Ad26.COV2.S vaccination and SARS-CoV-2 variants. Overall study: Donor was one of the participants in the Ad26.COV2.S arm of the COV1001 trial.

Overall study results and limits: Substantial response breadth was reportedly seen for spike-specific CD8+ and CD4+ T cells after vaccination. The TCR breadth and depth analyses may have understated or missed part of the total T cell responses.

Sequencing used immunoSEQ multiplex PCR; TCRdb keeps in-frame clones, though not all of them. Of some 300,000 clones listed, 70% to 90% are singletons. This TCR was recovered from a person between 18 and 59 years old who received the Ad26.COV2.S COVID-19 vaccine or a placebo. The sequences come from peripheral blood, collected in a trial of Ad26.COV2.S vaccine versus placebo.

CDR3 amino acids: CASSEARRGTIGNTIYF. CDR3 DNA sequence: TGTGCCAGCAGTGAAGCCCGGAGGGGTACCATTGGAAACACCATATATTTT. The chain combines TRBV6-1 with TRBJ1-3; perhaps TRBD1 as D (5 bases). Trimming removed 0 bases from V and 3 bases from J, with 15 bases in between. Per germline, CDR1 MNHNS and CDR2 SASEGT. CDR3 length: 17 residues.